This passage covers 17 T cell receptor beta chains from one sample sequenced in a study of somatic mutations in cytotoxic T cells in rheumatoid arthritis. The data were produced by immunoSEQ multiplex PCR, yet TCRdb's version contains in-frame clones alone and is incomplete. The sample records roughly 20,000 clones, roughly 87% being singletons. Material: CD8+ T cells sorted from blood. The source is an adult with rheumatoid arthritis.

The rearrangement joins TRBV6-5 to TRBJ2-1, with 9 bases lining up with TRBD2. Germline assignment: CDR1 MNHEY and CDR2 SVGAGI. The CDR3 is 14 residues long. V was clipped by 7 bases and J by 5 bases; unmatched bases: 6. CDR3 amino acids: CASTIAGDDNEQFF. In DNA, the CDR3 is TGTGCCAGCACCATAGCGGGAGACGACAATGAGCAGTTCTTC.

The V gene is TRBV25-1, the J gene TRBJ2-7, with D perhaps TRBD2 (7 bases). The CDR3 covers 14 residues. Between the trimmed V and J ends, which lost 6 bases and 5 bases, there was a span of 17 bases. From germline, CDR1 is MGHDK and CDR2 SYGVNS. CDR3 DNA: TGTGCCAGCAGGCTCGGGGGGCTCTGGGACGAGCAGTACTTC. This encodes CASRLGGLWDEQYF.

The V and J genes are TRBV5-1 and TRBJ1-2, with 7 bases aligning to TRBD1. CDR1 and CDR2 from the germline V gene are SGHRS and YFSETQ. This CDR3 comprises 15 residues. The V segment lost 5 bases and the J segment 2 bases; nucleotides outside the gene matches: 9. The CDR3 region is CASSLGTARNYGYTF. CDR3 DNA: TGCGCCAGCAGTCTTGGGACAGCTCGCAACTATGGCTACACCTTC.

This clone was seen a handful of times. The chain joins TRBV7-9 to TRBJ1-1; possibly TRBD1 for D (6 bases). Per germline, CDR1 SEHNR and CDR2 FQNEAQ (reference sequence). This CDR3 is built from 16 residues. V shed 5 bases and J shed 3 bases, with 19 bases lying between them. DNA for the CDR3: TGTGCCAGCAGCCCGGGACCCGAGGGGGGTGACACTGAAGCTTTCTTT. Amino acid sequence: CASSPGPEGGDTEAFF. Drawing the rest from reference TRBV7-9 and TRBJ1-1, the complete variable domain is DTGVSQNPRHKITKRGQNVTFRCDPISEHNRLYWYRQTLGQGPEFLTYFQNEAQLEKSRLLSDRFSAERPKGSFSTLEIQRTEQGDSAMYLCASSPGPEGGDTEAFFGQGTRLTVV.

The rearrangement links TRBV15 to TRBJ1-5; the D gene is possibly TRBD1 (5 bases). Deletions cut 0 bases from V and 0 bases from J, with 18 bases between. The CDR3 contains 19 residues. The germline CDR1 and CDR2 sequences are LNHNV and YYDKDF (reference sequence). CDR3 bases: TGTGCCACCAGCAGAGATTTTAGACAGATAATATATAGCAATCAGCCCCAGCATTTT. Its protein product is CATSRDFRQIIYSNQPQHF. The full variable domain, its missing parts supplied by reference TRBV15 and TRBJ1-5, is DAMVIQNPRYQVTQFGKPVTLSCSQTLNHNVMYWYQQKSSQAPKLLFHYYDKDFNNEADTPDNFQSRRPNTSFCFLDIRSPGLGDTAMYLCATSRDFRQIIYSNQPQHFGDGTRLSIL.

This rearrangement joins TRBV9 to TRBJ2-1, with 9 bases matching TRBD2. The CDR3 runs 16 residues. From germline, CDR1 is SGDLS and CDR2 YYNGEE. The junction had 8 bases not matched to a gene; V was cut back by 4 bases and J by 3 bases. The CDR3 coding sequence is TGTGCCAGCAGCCCTCAGACTAGCGGATACTACAATGAGCAGTTCTTC. Residues: CASSPQTSGYYNEQFF.

The genes are TRBV5-5 and TRBJ2-2; D not resolved. Germline loops: CDR1 SGHKS, CDR2 YYEKEE (reference sequence). This CDR3 has 14 residues. The V and J ends lost 1 base and 2 bases respectively, with 6 bases between them. The DNA of the CDR3 is TGTGCCAGCAGCTTGCCATTTAACACCGGGGAGCTGTTTTTT. This translates into CASSLPFNTGELFF. The entire variable domain, with the rest obtained from reference TRBV5-5 and TRBJ2-2, is as follows: DAGVTQSPTHLIKTRGQQVTLRCSPISGHKSVSWYQQVLGQGPQFIFQYYEKEERGRGNFPDRFSARQFPNYSSELNVNALLLGDSALYLCASSLPFNTGELFFGEGSRLTVL.

The V and J genes are TRBV11-2 and TRBJ2-7; TRBD2 matches at 7 bases. Trimming took 5 bases from V and 0 from J; bases not matched to a gene: 10. Germline CDR1 is SGHAT and CDR2 is FQNNGV. The CDR3 covers 16 residues. CDR3 in amino acids: CASSLSRGVSSYEQYF. In DNA, the CDR3 is TGTGCCAGCAGCCTGAGCCGGGGGGTCAGCTCCTACGAGCAGTACTTC.

The chain carries TRBV7-9 and TRBJ2-5; possibly TRBD1 for D (6 bases). The DNA end favors TRBJ2-7, so the J call may be wrong. Germline V lookup: CDR1 SEHNR, CDR2 FQNEAQ (reference sequence). There are 15 residues in the CDR3. In nucleotides, the CDR3 is TGTGCCAGCAGCCCATACAGGGAAGGTGTCTACGAGCAGTACTTC. This codes for CASSPYREGVYEQYF.

The chain combines TRBV15 with TRBJ2-7; the D is unclear. The germline V gene has CDR1 LNHNV and CDR2 YYDKDF (reference sequence). The CDR3 is made up of 12 amino acids. The ends were cut back, 1 base at V and 3 bases at J, with 4 bases in the middle. CDR3 bases: TGTGCCACCAGCAGAGGAGTCTACGAGCAGTACTTC. This encodes CATSRGVYEQYF. The entire variable domain, with the rest obtained from reference TRBV15 and TRBJ2-7, is as follows: DAMVIQNPRYQVTQFGKPVTLSCSQTLNHNVMYWYQQKSSQAPKLLFHYYDKDFNNEADTPDNFQSRRPNTSFCFLDIRSPGLGDTAMYLCATSRGVYEQYFGPGTRLTVT.

This chain connects TRBV5-5 to TRBJ1-3; no reliable D call. This CDR3 comprises 15 residues. Germline CDR1 reads SGHKS; CDR2 reads YYEKEE (reference sequence). V dropped 2 bases and J dropped 0 bases, with 9 bases sitting between them. The CDR3 region is CASSFEVSSGNTIYF. The CDR3 nucleotides are TGTGCCAGCAGCTTTGAGGTGTCCTCTGGAAACACCATATATTTT.

This clone was picked up one time. The chain combines TRBV2 with TRBJ1-1, with D uncertain. The CDR3 contains 15 residues. Trimming stripped 5 bases from V and 1 base from J, with 14 bases between. Germline assignment: CDR1 SNHLY and CDR2 FYNNEI. The CDR3 here is CASSTAGIWNTEAFF. In DNA form, the CDR3 reads TGTGCCAGCAGTACCGCAGGTATTTGGAACACTGAAGCTTTCTTT.

The chain uses TRBV4-1 and TRBJ2-1, with unresolved D. This CDR3 region has 14 residues. The ends were cut back, 4 bases at V and 1 base at J, with 8 bases in the middle. Looked up from germline, CDR1 is MGHRA and CDR2 is YSYEKL. The CDR3 sequence is CASSPDRSYNEQFF. CDR3 nucleotide sequence: TGCGCCAGCAGCCCCGACCGGTCCTACAATGAGCAGTTCTTC.

The CDR3 region is CASSGRRQDISGNTIYF. CDR3 sequence (DNA): TGTGCCAGCAGCGGGCGACGACAGGATATCTCTGGAAACACCATATATTTT. The rearrangement links TRBV9 to TRBJ1-3; possibly TRBD1 for D (6 bases). The CDR3 is 17 amino acids. V lost 3 bases, J lost 0 bases, and 16 bases lay in between. Per the germline V gene, CDR1 is SGDLS and CDR2 is YYNGEE.

J is TRBJ2-7 and V is TRBV27; D gene uncertain. Germline V gene sequence: CDR1 MNHEY, CDR2 SMNVEV (reference sequence). There are 14 residues in the CDR3. Trimming pared 0 bases from V and 1 base from J, leaving 7 bases between. The CDR3 DNA sequence: TGTGCCAGCAGTTTATCGGTAGTTTCCTACGAGCAGTACTTC. Translated, it gives CASSLSVVSYEQYF.

V usage is TRBV2 and J usage is TRBJ2-7; perhaps TRBD2 as D (6 bases). Trimming removed 9 bases from V and 2 bases from J, with 14 bases in between. The germline gives CDR1 SNHLY, CDR2 FYNNEI. This CDR3 spans 13 amino acids. The CDR3 sequence is CARRLEDTYEQYF. In DNA, the CDR3 is TGTGCCAGAAGACTAGAAGATACCTACGAGCAGTACTTC.

The chain recombines TRBV5-1 with TRBJ1-1; 9 nucleotides agree with TRBD1. The CDR3 is 17 residues long. Germline loops: CDR1 SGHRS, CDR2 YFSETQ. Unmatched junction bases numbered 10, after V lost 4 bases and J lost 0 bases. Here the CDR3 DNA reads TGCGCCAGCAGCACCTTCCCGGGACAGGGACTGAACACTGAAGCTTTCTTT. It encodes CASSTFPGQGLNTEAFF.